What follows describes a single TCR beta chain. Its specificity is not known. Amplification used 60 V beta primers and 13 J beta primers. Generated by immunoSEQ multiplex PCR, the TCRdb table keeps only in-frame clones and is missing some. The sample consists of under 100,000 clones, roughly 90% of them appearing once. The V gene lost 6 bases and the J gene lost 3 bases, with 9 bases spanning the gap. Germline CDR1 reads LNHDA; CDR2 reads SQIVND (reference sequence). The CDR3 is 13 amino acids. This sample is drawn from a study of glioma-infiltrating T cells after dendritic cell vaccination. Study outcomes and limitations: Longer survival after dendritic cell vaccination followed higher pretreatment TIL content.

The chain links TRBV19 to TRBJ1-3; no reliable D call. Sequencing used blood, obtained before dendritic cell vaccination. The sequence derives from a human donor with glioblastoma. CDR3 DNA: TGTGCCAGTAGCCTAGATCGTGGAAACACCATATATTTT. It translates to CASSLDRGNTIYF.